This T cell receptor (beta chain) was recovered during a study of healthy donors' naive CD4 and CD8 T cells. Starting from 500 ng of total RNA, TCR libraries were made with linear amplification. From the reads, TCRdb called clonotypes with MiXCR, one entry per CDR3 protein. The data contain approximately 200,000 distinct CDR3 sequences, 65% to 75% of them singletons. On this clonotype itself: Its target is not known.

Study results and limitations: Most V and J genes were reportedly biased between naive CD4+ and CD8+ cells.

Per the germline V gene, CDR1 is SQVTM and CDR2 is ANQGSEA. The CDR3 contains 11 residues. V shed 5 bases and J shed 5 bases, with 9 bases lying between them. The sequenced material came from naive CD4+ and CD8+ T cells sorted from blood, pooled from several donors. The chain recombines TRBV29-1 with TRBJ1-1, with D possibly TRBD1 on 6 matching bases. This receptor was obtained from a pool of human donors in good health; the sample pools cells from several healthy donors. CDR3 DNA: TGCAGCGTTATCGGACAGACTGAAGCTTTCTTT. It specifies CSVIGQTEAFF.